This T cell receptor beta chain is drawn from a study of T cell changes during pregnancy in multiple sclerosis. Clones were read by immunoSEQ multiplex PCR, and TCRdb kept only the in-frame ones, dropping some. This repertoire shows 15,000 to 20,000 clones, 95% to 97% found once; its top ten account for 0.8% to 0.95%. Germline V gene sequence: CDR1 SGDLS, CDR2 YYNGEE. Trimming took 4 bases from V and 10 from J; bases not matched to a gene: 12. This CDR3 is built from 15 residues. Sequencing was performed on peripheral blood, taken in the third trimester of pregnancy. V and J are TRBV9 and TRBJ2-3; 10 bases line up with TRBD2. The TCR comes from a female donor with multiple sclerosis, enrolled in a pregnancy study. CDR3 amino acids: CASSPSRASGGPQYF. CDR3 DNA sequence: TGTGCCAGCAGCCCCTCCAGGGCTAGCGGGGGCCCGCAGTATTTT.